These 14 T cell receptor beta chains were sequenced from one sample in a study of T-cell reconstitution after alpha-beta-depleted transplantation in children. Researchers prepared the TCRbeta library using unique molecular identifiers, the study reports. TCRdb re-analysed the PCR reads in MiXCR, keeping a single row per CDR3 protein. The data show some 450,000 distinct CDR3 sequences, about 40% seen once. The specimen was PBMCs, collected before TCRalphabeta/CD19-depleted stem cell transplant. Receptor source: a girl aged 2 to 10 with aplastic anemia, due to receive a stem cell transplant.

The CDR3 region is CASSPYQGLGYNEQFF. DNA for the CDR3: TGTGCCAGCAGCCCTTATCAGGGGTTGGGCTACAATGAGCAGTTCTTC. The chain employs TRBV27 and TRBJ2-1, with D possibly being TRBD1 (6 bases). V was cut by 6 bases and J by 3 bases, with 18 bases left in between. The germline gives CDR1 MNHEY, CDR2 SMNVEV (reference sequence). The CDR3 is made up of 16 amino acids.

This clonotype was seen more than once but under ten times. The rearrangement joins TRBV20-1 to TRBJ2-1; D remains unclear. CDR1 and CDR2 from the germline V gene are DFQATT and SNEGSKA (reference sequence). The CDR3 has 11 residues. V lost 3 bases, J lost 5 bases, and 5 bases lay in between. This CDR3 is CSARVNNEQFF. Here the CDR3 DNA reads TGCAGTGCTAGGGTCAACAATGAGCAGTTCTTC.

This clonotype was recorded many times. This chain connects TRBV5-1 to TRBJ2-7, with D perhaps TRBD2 (5 bases). The V and J ends lost 5 bases and 0 bases respectively, with 12 bases between them. This CDR3 is built from 14 residues. CDR1 is SGHRS, CDR2 YFSETQ, per germline. The CDR3 loop reads CASREDQSSYEQYF. In DNA, the CDR3 is TGCGCCAGCAGGGAGGACCAGAGCTCCTACGAGCAGTACTTC.

This clonotype was seen at least ten times. The J gene is TRBJ2-7, the V gene TRBV28; TRBD2 agrees at 10 bases. Germline V gene sequence: CDR1 MDHEN, CDR2 SYDVKM. The CDR3 runs 16 residues. J was trimmed by 5 bases and V by 4 bases; bases with no gene match: 11. This chain's CDR3 is CASSSPEAGGVHEQYF. In DNA, the CDR3 is TGTGCCAGCAGTTCCCCCGAAGCGGGAGGGGTCCACGAGCAGTACTTC.

This clonotype came up many times. J is TRBJ2-7 and V is TRBV20-1, with 8 positions matching TRBD1. Per germline, CDR1 DFQATT and CDR2 SNEGSKA (reference sequence). After removal of 3 bases from V and 6 bases from J, the junction contained 10 bases not matched to a gene. CDR3 length: 14 residues. The CDR3 DNA reads TGCAGTGCTAGCTCCCGGACAGGGTGGGCCGAGCAGTACTTC. Its translation is CSASSRTGWAEQYF.

Remarks on this clonotype: At one end, the junction sequence differs from germline, possibly due to a read error. The V gene is TRBV7-7, the J gene TRBJ2-5; TRBD2 aligns across 13 bases. CDR1 is SSHAT, CDR2 FNYEAQ, per germline (reference sequence). The CDR3 is 17 residues long. The CDR3 DNA sequence: TGTGCTAGCAGCCATTCCGGGGGACTAGCGGGGCAAGAGACCCAGTACTTC. Amino acid sequence: CASSHSGGLAGQETQYF.

The chain combines TRBV12-3 or TRBV12-4 with TRBJ2-6; 7 bases match TRBD2. J was trimmed by 0 bases and V by 5 bases; bases with no gene match: 10. This CDR3 is 18 amino acids long. The CDR3 DNA is TGTGCCAGCAGTCCCCGGACTAGAACCCGCTCTGGGGCCAACGTCCTGACTTTC. Translated, it gives CASSPRTRTRSGANVLTF.

This clonotype turned up a few times. The V gene is TRBV5-1, the J gene TRBJ2-7; 10 bases are a match to TRBD2. Unmatched junction bases numbered 13, after V lost 4 bases and J lost 0 bases. CDR1 is SGHRS, CDR2 YFSETQ, per germline. The CDR3 totals 18 residues. CDR3 in DNA: TGCGCCAGCAGCCAAGGGGCTAGCGGGAGCCCCAGCTCCTACGAGCAGTACTTC. This encodes CASSQGASGSPSSYEQYF.

The chain joins TRBV18 to TRBJ2-7, with D perhaps TRBD1 (6 bases). Germline V gene sequence: CDR1 KGHSH, CDR2 LQKENI. The V gene lost 0 bases and the J gene lost 4 bases, with 10 bases spanning the gap. This CDR3 is built from 14 residues. The CDR3 protein is CASSPPRDTYEQYF. The DNA of the CDR3 is TGTGCCAGCTCACCACCGAGGGACACGTACGAGCAGTACTTC.

This clonotype has only a few counts. The rearrangement uses TRBV6-1 and TRBJ1-1; unclear D gene. The CDR3 sequence is 16 residues long. Germline CDR1 MNHNS, CDR2 SASEGT. Trimming shortened V by 6 bases and J by 4 bases, and 21 bases separated the two germline ends. This CDR3 reads CASSDLPVFGVTEAFF. The CDR3 coding sequence is TGTGCCAGCAGCGATCTTCCTGTGTTCGGGGTCACTGAAGCTTTCTTT.

This clonotype appeared a single time. The chain recombines TRBV27 with TRBJ2-3, with D perhaps TRBD2 (7 bases). This CDR3 is built from 17 residues. Germline V gene data show CDR1 as MNHEY and CDR2 as SMNVEV (reference sequence). The V gene lost 6 bases and the J gene lost 4 bases, with 23 bases spanning the gap. For the CDR3, the DNA is TGTGCCAGCAGACCAATACAGGGAGGGTCGGAAGCAGATACGCAGTATTTT. This codes for CASRPIQGGSEADTQYF.

A few counts support this clonotype. This chain connects TRBV7-2 to TRBJ1-2, with TRBD1 identical over 11 bases. Unmatched junction bases numbered 6, after V lost 3 bases and J lost 6 bases. Germline V gives CDR1 SGHTA, CDR2 FQGNSA. This CDR3 has 15 residues. CDR3 in DNA: TGTGCCAGCAGCTTGCAGGGACAGGGGGGTGATGGCTACACCTTC. Translated, it gives CASSLQGQGGDGYTF.

The chain is built from TRBV15 and TRBJ2-1, with 11 nucleotides matching TRBD2. The J segment lost 8 bases and the V segment lost 1 base, leaving 4 bases of the junction unmatched. CDR1 and CDR2 from the germline V gene are LNHNV and YYDKDF (reference sequence). CDR3 size: 15 residues. The CDR3: CATSRGLAGGHEQFF. CDR3 sequence (DNA): TGTGCCACCAGCAGAGGCCTAGCGGGAGGCCATGAGCAGTTCTTC.

This clonotype has more than one count but fewer than ten. V usage is TRBV7-6 and J usage is TRBJ1-1; D may be TRBD1 (6 bases). V shed 2 bases and J shed 3 bases, with 10 bases lying between them. This CDR3 region has 14 residues. Germline CDR1 reads SGHVS; CDR2 reads FNYEAQ. The CDR3 reads CASSLTGPDTEAFF. The CDR3 region has the DNA TGTGCCAGCAGCTTAACAGGGCCTGACACTGAAGCTTTCTTT.